This T cell receptor (beta chain) was profiled in a study of shared clonotypes between healthy human individuals (TCRdb year 2020). Background for the entire study: The cohort comprised a couple of women and a few men aged 18 to 49 years. To increase sequencing depth and limit assay-specific biases, different laboratories used diverse techniques to prepare libraries and sequence TCR repertoires. For each donor, CD4 naive and CD4 memory were each run on three plates, CD8 naive on two plates, and CD8 memory on one plate. Between about 0.8 and 8.9 billion PBMCs per donor were obtained by leukapheresis. To estimate repertoire size and how much clonotypes are shared between individuals, the study performed deep sequencing of blood TCR repertoires from five healthy adults.

The germline V gene supplies CDR1 MNHEY and CDR2 SVGAGI. The CDR3 numbers 15 residues from cysteine through phenylalanine. Just CDR3 DNA is preserved here, 45 bases in frame from base 1. The germline ends are 16 bases apart after V is trimmed by 4 bases and J by 3 bases. A note on this clone: Its recognized antigen is unknown. Nothing much larger sits one base from this clone, and base qualities are not available.

The donors were healthy, HIV-negative adults who had no recently reported acute infections or vaccinations. Every donor was a Caucasian adult living in Nashville, Tennessee, USA. CD4+ T cells were enriched by magnetic negative selection; naive cells were then positively selected on CD45RA, and the negative fraction formed the memory subset. After blood collection by leukapheresis, PBMCs were isolated using Ficoll-Histopaque density gradient centrifugation and then cryopreserved in the vapor phase of liquid nitrogen. Analytical flow cytometry was used to check the purity and quantity of every magnetically sorted T cell population. Each sorted fraction had its genomic DNA isolated and then quantified by UV absorbance on a Nanodrop 2000c. Study-wide findings and limitations: Even with the large sequencing depth, rarefaction of the sorted-subset datasets indicated that sequencing was incomplete. Only blood was sampled, and tissue TCR repertoires likely differ from those in blood. About 4.5% of naive CD4, 3.5% of naive CD8, about 2.5% of memory CD4, and 0.35% to 0.5% of memory CD8 clonotypes were shared across several donors. The genetic and exposure-history diversity represented was limited by the small number of donors. Compared with non-shared clonotypes, clonotypes shared by all four sorted-subset donors had higher generation probabilities. Larger estimated clonotype richness was generally found for naive subsets than for memory subsets. Pairwise subsampling indicated that sequencing depth was expected to affect the degree of clonotype sharing among donors.

Using the deep immunoSEQ assay, TCR CDR3 regions were amplified from genomic DNA by multiplex PCR. Extracted genomic DNA from each cell subset was spread evenly across all wells of several immunoSEQ 96-well plates, with each plate serving as a replicate. Each replicate PCR for sorted subsets received 200 ng genomic DNA, equal to around 32,000 T cell genomes. Purified libraries were measured with a Qubit 3.0 fluorometer, size-checked on a Bioanalyzer 2100, and measured again with the KAPA Library Quantification kit. Every immunoSEQ 96-well plate was sequenced on a separate single-read 150-cycle Illumina NextSeq 550 flow cell. From the authors' description of their analysis: Because only junctional sequences without quality scores were contained in the immunoSEQ output, filtering matching that applied to full-length reads could not be performed. Sequences were annotated with PyIR, a Python wrapper for IgBLAST v1.9, using IMGT germline references to assign V/J genes and CDR3. Any read was removed if the V/J assignment was weak (E-value above 1e-6), the CDR3 was missing, or the read contained stop codons, out-of-frame junctions, or ambiguous translated residues. A V3J clonotype was defined by an identical inferred V gene, J gene, and CDR3 amino acid sequence. The percentage overlap between two repertoires was calculated by dividing the number of shared unique clonotypes by the size of the smaller repertoire. Three approaches were used to assess repertoire richness: RTK rarefaction, the Chao1 estimator, and Recon v2.1 estimates of unobserved clonotypes. Generation probabilities were computed with OLGA for all TCRbeta clonotypes obtained by the gDNA method from several donors. TCRdb stores this immuneACCESS table with in-frame sequences only. Part of the clones is absent; in the studies checked, under half of the shortfall reflects unresolved V genes, and no reason is known for the rest. That table is the source of V, J and clone size, and D and trimming were worked out from the DNA. For this sample there are about 2.5 million clones; around 93% appear just once. The leading ten clones occupy 0.3% to 0.45% of the sample.

The V gene is TRBV6-5 and the J gene is TRBJ2-7, and possibly TRBD2, on 6 matching bases. This sequence originates from a man aged 18 to 29 in good health. Some clones in this sample may be carry-over from other donors' samples. Sequenced material: naive CD4+ T cells from PBMCs. This specimen's cell subset or site label, interpreted: CD45RA+ positively selected. The CDR3 has the sequence CASSSIRDSHYEQYF. The nucleotide sequence reads TGTGCCAGCAGTTCAATCCGGGACTCCCACTACGAGCAGTACTTC.